These 8 T cell receptor beta chains were sequenced from one sample in a study of blood T cells in healthy people across ages. A second 7 to 11 cycle PCR used barcoded and J-beta primers. TCRdb itself ran the 5' RACE reads through MiXCR, one entry per CDR3 protein. The repertoire consists of about 720,000 distinct CDR3 sequences, with about 20% occurring once and the leading ten covering under 25%. Sequenced: blood. The receptors here all came from an older man in good health.

The rearrangement links TRBV5-1 to TRBJ2-7; D is ambiguous. V lost 1 base, J lost 7 bases, and 12 bases lay in between. Germline loops: CDR1 SGHRS, CDR2 YFSETQ. The CDR3 covers 13 residues. The CDR3 loop reads CASSLSPTREQYF. The CDR3 DNA reads as TGCGCCAGCAGCTTGAGTCCGACCAGGGAGCAGTACTTC.

This clonotype came up a few times. The chain employs TRBV12-3 or TRBV12-4 and TRBJ2-3, with 10 bases aligning to TRBD2. The CDR3 sequence is 14 residues long. With 5 bases clipped from V and 4 bases from J, the junction kept 3 bases outside the gene matches. The CDR3 sequence: CASSASGGPDTQYF. CDR3 in DNA: TGTGCCAGCAGTGCTAGCGGGGGACCAGATACGCAGTATTTT.

The chain recombines TRBV20-1 with TRBJ1-3; D is unclear. Germline values: CDR1 DFQATT, CDR2 SNEGSKA (reference sequence). V lost 3 bases, J lost 4 bases, and 13 bases lay in between. CDR3 size: 14 residues. The CDR3 region has the DNA TGCAGTGCTAGCCTAACTGGGTCAGGAAACACCATATATTTT. Its protein is CSASLTGSGNTIYF.

Comments on this clonotype: A junction end diverges from the germline sequence, so it may reflect a read error. The chain recombines TRBV18 with TRBJ1-1, with TRBD1 matching 12 bases. The CDR3 consists of 16 residues. CDR1 and CDR2 (germline): KGHSH, LQKENI. The CDR3 loop reads CANSLRDRGQRTEAFF. The CDR3 nucleotides are TGTGCCAACTCACTACGGGACAGGGGGCAGAGGACTGAAGCTTTCTTT. The complete variable domain, with remaining parts taken from reference TRBV18 and TRBJ1-1, reads NAGVMQNPRHLVRRRGQEARLRCSPMKGHSHVYWYRQLPEEGLKFMVYLQKENIIDESGMPKERFSAEFPKEGPSILRIQQVVRGDSAAYFCANSLRDRGQRTEAFFGQGTRLTVV.

This clonotype was seen at least ten times. V is TRBV13 and J is TRBJ2-7; 7 positions agree with TRBD1. CDR3 length: 14 residues. Germline V CDR1 and CDR2: PRHDT, FYEKMQ (reference sequence). The junction had 9 bases not matched to a gene; V was cut back by 5 bases and J by 5 bases. DNA of the CDR3: TGTGCCAGCAGCCAGACAGGGTTGGTTGACGAGCAGTACTTC. Translating it yields CASSQTGLVDEQYF. The complete variable domain, with remaining parts taken from reference TRBV13 and TRBJ2-7, reads AAGVIQSPRHLIKEKRETATLKCYPIPRHDTVYWYQQGPGQDPQFLISFYEKMQSDKGSIPDRFSAQQFSDYHSELNMSSLELGDSALYFCASSQTGLVDEQYFGPGTRLTVT.

V gene TRBV11-2 combines with J gene TRBJ1-2; 11 bases line up with TRBD1. The CDR3 spans 17 residues. Germline V gene lookup returns CDR1 SGHAT and CDR2 FQNNGV. Trimming took 0 bases from V and 7 from J; bases not matched to a gene: 10. CDR3 coding DNA: TGTGCCAGCAGCTTAGACCCCAAAGGACAGGGGGCAAGTGGCTACACCTTC. Amino acid sequence: CASSLDPKGQGASGYTF.

The rearrangement uses TRBV7-2 and TRBJ1-2, with D tentatively TRBD1 (6 bases). The CDR3 runs 13 residues. Germline assignment: CDR1 SGHTA and CDR2 FQGNSA. Trimming removed 7 bases from V and 3 bases from J, with 12 bases in between. In DNA form, the CDR3 reads TGTGCCAGCACTGGCAGGGGTGACTATGGCTACACCTTC. Amino acids: CASTGRGDYGYTF.

The chain links TRBV12-3 or TRBV12-4 to TRBJ1-1; no clear D. V lost 2 bases to trimming and J lost 5 bases, with 3 bases between them. The CDR3 is made up of 11 amino acids. CDR3 sequence: CASSLKTEAFF. The CDR3 region has the DNA TGTGCCAGCAGTTTAAAGACTGAAGCTTTCTTT.